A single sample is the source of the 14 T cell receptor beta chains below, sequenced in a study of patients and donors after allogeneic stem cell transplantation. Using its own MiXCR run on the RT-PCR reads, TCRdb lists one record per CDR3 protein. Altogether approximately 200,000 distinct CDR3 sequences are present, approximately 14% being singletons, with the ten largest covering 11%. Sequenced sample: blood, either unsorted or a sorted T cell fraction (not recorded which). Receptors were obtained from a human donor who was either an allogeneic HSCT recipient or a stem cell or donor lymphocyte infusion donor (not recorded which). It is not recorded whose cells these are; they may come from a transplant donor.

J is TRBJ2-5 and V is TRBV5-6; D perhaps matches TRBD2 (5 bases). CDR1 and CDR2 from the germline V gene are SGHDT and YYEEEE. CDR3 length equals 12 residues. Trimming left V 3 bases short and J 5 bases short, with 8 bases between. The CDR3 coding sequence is TGTGCCAGCAGCTCTAGCTTTGAGACCCAGTACTTC. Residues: CASSSSFETQYF.

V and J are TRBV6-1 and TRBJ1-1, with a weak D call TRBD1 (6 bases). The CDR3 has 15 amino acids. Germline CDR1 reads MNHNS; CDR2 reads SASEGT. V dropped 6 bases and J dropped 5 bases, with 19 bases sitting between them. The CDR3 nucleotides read TGTGCCAGCAGGCCCGGGACACTCGGAGGGACTGAAGCTTTCTTT. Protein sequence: CASRPGTLGGTEAFF.

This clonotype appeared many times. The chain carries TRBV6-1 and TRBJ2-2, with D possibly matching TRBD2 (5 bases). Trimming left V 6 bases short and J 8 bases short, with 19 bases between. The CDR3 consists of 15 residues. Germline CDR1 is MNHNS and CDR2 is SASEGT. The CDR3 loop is CASSPGLAVWGELFF. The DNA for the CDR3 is TGTGCCAGCAGCCCCGGGCTAGCAGTATGGGGGGAGCTGTTTTTT.

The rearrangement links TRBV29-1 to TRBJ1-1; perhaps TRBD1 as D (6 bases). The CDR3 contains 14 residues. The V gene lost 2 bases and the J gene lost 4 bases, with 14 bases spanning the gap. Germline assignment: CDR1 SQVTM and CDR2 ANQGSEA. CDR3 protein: CSVESRGGGTEAFF. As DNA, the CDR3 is TGCAGCGTTGAAAGCAGAGGGGGAGGCACTGAAGCTTTCTTT.

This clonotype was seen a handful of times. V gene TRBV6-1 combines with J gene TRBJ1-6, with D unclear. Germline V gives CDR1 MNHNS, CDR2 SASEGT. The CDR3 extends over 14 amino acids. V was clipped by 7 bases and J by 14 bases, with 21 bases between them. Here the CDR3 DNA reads TGTGCCAGCATCCAAAACCTCAAGGGCCCGGCCCTCCACTTT. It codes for CASIQNLKGPALHF.

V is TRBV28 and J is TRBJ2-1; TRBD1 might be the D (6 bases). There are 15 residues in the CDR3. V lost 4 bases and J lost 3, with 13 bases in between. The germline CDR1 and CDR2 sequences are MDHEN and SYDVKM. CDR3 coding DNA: TGTGCCAGCAGTTCCGTGGGACATTTCTACAATGAGCAGTTCTTC. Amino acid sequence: CASSSVGHFYNEQFF.

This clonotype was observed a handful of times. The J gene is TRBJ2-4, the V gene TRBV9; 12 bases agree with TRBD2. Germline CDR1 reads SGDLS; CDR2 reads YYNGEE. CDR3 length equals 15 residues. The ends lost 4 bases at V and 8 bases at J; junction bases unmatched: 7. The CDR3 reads CASSPGTSGLDIQYF. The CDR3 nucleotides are TGTGCCAGCAGCCCGGGGACTAGCGGGTTGGACATTCAGTACTTC.

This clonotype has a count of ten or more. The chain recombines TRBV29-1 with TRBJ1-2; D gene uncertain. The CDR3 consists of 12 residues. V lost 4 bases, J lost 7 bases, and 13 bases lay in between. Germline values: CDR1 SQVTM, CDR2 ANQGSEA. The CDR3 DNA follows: TGCAGCGTTGGTGAGGGAGGAGGTGGCTACACCTTC. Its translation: CSVGEGGGGYTF.

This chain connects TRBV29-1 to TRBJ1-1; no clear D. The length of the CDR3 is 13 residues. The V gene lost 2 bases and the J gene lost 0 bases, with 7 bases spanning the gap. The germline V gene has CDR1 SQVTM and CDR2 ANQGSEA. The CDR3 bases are TGCAGCGTTGAATCTCCGATGAACACTGAAGCTTTCTTT. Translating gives CSVESPMNTEAFF.

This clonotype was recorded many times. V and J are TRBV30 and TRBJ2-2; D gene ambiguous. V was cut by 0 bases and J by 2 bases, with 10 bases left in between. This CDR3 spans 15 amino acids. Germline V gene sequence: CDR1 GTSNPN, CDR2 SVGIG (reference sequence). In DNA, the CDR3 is TGTGCCTGGAGTGTAGACCCCCGTAACACCGGGGAGCTGTTTTTT. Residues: CAWSVDPRNTGELFF.

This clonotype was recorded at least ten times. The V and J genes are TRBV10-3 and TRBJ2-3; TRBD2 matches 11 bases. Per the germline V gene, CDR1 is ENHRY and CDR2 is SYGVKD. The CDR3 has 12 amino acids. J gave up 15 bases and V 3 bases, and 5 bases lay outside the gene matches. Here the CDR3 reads CAISDLAGGGYF. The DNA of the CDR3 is TGTGCCATCAGTGACTTAGCGGGGGGGGGCTATTTT.

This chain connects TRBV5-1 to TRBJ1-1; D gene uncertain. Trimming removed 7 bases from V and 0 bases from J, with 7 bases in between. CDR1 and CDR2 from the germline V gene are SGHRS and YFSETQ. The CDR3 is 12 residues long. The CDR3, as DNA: TGCGCCAGCGGTCCTATGAACACTGAAGCTTTCTTT. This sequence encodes CASGPMNTEAFF.

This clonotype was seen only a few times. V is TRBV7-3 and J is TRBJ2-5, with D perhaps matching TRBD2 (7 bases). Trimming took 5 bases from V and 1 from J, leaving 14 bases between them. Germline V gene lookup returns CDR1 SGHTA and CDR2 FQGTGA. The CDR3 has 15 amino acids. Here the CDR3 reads CASSQGGALQETQYF. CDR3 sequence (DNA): TGTGCCAGCAGCCAAGGGGGGGCCCTCCAAGAGACCCAGTACTTC.

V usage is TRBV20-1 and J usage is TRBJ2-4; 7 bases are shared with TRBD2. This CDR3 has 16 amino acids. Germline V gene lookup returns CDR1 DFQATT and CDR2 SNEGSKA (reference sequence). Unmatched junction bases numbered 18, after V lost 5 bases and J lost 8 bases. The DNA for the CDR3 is TGCAGTGCTTCCCCGTCCCAACGGCAGGGAGGGGACATTCAGTACTTC. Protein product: CSASPSQRQGGDIQYF.